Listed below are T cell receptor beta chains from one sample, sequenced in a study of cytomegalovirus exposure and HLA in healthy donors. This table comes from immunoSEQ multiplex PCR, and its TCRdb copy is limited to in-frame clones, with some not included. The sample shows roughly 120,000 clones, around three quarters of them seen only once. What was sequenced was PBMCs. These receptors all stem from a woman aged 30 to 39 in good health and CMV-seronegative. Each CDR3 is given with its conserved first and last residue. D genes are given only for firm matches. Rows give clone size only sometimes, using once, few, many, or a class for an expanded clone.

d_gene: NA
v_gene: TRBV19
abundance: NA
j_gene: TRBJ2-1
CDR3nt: TGTGCCAGTAGGTCCTGGGAGGGGGTAAATGAGCAGTTCTTC
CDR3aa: CASRSWEGVNEQFF

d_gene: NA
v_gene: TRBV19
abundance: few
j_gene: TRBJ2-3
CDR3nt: TGTGCCAGTAGAATAGTGGGCGCTAGCACAGATACGCAGTATTTT
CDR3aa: CASRIVGASTDTQYF

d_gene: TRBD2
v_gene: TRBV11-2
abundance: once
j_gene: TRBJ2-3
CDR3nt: TGTGCCAGCAGCTCCGGACTAGCGGGAGATCCGGATACGCAGTATTTT
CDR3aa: CASSSGLAGDPDTQYF

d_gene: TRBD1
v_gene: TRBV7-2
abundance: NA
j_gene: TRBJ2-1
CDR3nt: TGTGCCAGCAGCTTAGCCTGGACAGGGGTTGACAATGAGCAGTTCTTC
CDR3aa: CASSLAWTGVDNEQFF

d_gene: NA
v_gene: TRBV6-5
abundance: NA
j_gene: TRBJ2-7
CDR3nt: TGTACCAGCAGTTACACCTGGTCCCAGGGAGGCGAGCAGTACTTC
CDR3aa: CTSSYTWSQGGEQYF

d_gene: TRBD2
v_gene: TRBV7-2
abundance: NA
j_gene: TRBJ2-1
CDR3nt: TGTGCCAGCAGCTTAGATGCGGGGGGGTTAGGGAATGAGCAGTTCTTC
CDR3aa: CASSLDAGGLGNEQFF

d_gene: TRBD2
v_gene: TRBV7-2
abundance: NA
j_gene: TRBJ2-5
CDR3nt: TGTGCCAGCAGCCCGGAGTGGGCGGGAGGTGGTGAGACCCAGTACTTC
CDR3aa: CASSPEWAGGGETQYF

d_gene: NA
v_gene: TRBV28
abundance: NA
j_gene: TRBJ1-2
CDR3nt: TGTGCCAGCAGTTTATCGGGGGGGTACTATGGCTACACCTTC
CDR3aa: CASSLSGGYYGYTF

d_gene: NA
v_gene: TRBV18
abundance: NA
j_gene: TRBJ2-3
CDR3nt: TGTGCCAGCTCACTGAAACAGGGATTTATTATGGATACGCAGTATTTT
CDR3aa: CASSLKQGFIMDTQYF

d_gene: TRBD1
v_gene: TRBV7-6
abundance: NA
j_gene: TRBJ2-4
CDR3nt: TGTGCCAGCAGCCACAGGGGGACTCTAGCCAAAAACATTCAGTACTTC
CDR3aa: CASSHRGTLAKNIQYF

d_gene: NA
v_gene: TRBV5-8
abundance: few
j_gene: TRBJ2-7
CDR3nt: TGTGCCAGCAGCTTACTCGAGCAGTACTTC
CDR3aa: CASSLLEQYF

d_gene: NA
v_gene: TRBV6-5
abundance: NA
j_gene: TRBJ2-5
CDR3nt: TGTGCCAGCAGTTATGGGGCTGTACAAGAGACCCAGTACTTC
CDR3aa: CASSYGAVQETQYF

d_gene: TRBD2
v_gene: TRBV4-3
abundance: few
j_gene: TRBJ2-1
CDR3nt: TGCGCCAGCAGCCAAGATGGGGGACTAATACACGATGAGCAGTTCTTC
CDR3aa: CASSQDGGLIHDEQFF

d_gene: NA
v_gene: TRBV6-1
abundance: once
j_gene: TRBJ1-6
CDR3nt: TGTGCCAGCACCCTTCTCAGCTCCTATAATTCACCCCTCCACTTT
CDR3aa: CASTLLSSYNSPLHF

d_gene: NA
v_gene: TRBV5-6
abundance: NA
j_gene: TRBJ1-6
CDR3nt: TGTGCCAGCAGCCGGCTAGACAGGCAGGTGTATTCACCCCTCCACTTT
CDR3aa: CASSRLDRQVYSPLHF

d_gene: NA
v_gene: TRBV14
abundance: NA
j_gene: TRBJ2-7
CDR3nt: TGTGCCAGCAGCCAAGCCCGCGGCGGCTACGAGCAGTACTTC
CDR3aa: CASSQARGGYEQYF

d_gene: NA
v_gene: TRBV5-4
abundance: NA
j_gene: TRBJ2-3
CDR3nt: TGTGCCAGCAGATCGGAGGTTATGACAGATACGCAGTATTTT
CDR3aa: CASRSEVMTDTQYF

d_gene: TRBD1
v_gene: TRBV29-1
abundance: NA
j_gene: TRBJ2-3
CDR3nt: TGCAGCGTTGTAAAAAGGCAGGGGGCAGATACGCAGTATTTT
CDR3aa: CSVVKRQGADTQYF

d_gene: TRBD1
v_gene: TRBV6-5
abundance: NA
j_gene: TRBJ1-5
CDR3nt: TGTGCCAGCAGTTACGACAGGGTACAGCCCCAGCATTTT
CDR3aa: CASSYDRVQPQHF

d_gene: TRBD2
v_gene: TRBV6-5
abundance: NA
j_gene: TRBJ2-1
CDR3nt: TGTGCCAGCAGCGCGGGAGTAATTTACAATGAGCAGTTCTTC
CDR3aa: CASSAGVIYNEQFF

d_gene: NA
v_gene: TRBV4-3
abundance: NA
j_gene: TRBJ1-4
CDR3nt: TGCGCCAGCAGCCGGCTCTTAGGGGCTAATGAAAAACTGTTTTTT
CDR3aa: CASSRLLGANEKLFF

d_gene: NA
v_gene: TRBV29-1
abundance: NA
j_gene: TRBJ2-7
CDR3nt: TGCAGCACAAAGACAGGACCCGAGGAGCAGTACTTC
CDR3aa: CSTKTGPEEQYF

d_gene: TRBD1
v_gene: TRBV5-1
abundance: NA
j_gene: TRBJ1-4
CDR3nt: TGCGCCAGCAGAACCGGACAGGGGAGTGAAAAACTGTTTTTT
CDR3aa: CASRTGQGSEKLFF

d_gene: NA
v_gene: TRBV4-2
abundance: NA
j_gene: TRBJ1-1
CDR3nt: TGTGCCAGCAGCCAACACGAAGGGGGGGACACTGAAGCTTTCTTT
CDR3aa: CASSQHEGGDTEAFF

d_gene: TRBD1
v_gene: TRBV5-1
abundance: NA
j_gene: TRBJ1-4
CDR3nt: TGCGCCAGCAGCCCCGCAGGGGACAGGAATGAAAAACTGTTTTTT
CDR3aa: CASSPAGDRNEKLFF

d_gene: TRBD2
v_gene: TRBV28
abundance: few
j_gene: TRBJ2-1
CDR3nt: TGTGCCAGCAGTTTATGGGGGGGATTAGGGACTAGCGGGTACAATGAGCAGTTCTTC
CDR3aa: CASSLWGGLGTSGYNEQFF

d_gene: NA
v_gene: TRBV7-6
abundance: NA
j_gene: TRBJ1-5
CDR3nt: TGTGCCAGCAGCTTAGGTAGAGCAGGGCCAGAGGTTGGCAATCAGCCCCAGCATTTT
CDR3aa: CASSLGRAGPEVGNQPQHF

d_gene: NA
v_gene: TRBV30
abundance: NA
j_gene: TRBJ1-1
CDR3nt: TGTGCCTGGAGTGGAGTGAACACTGAAGCTTTCTTT
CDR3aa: CAWSGVNTEAFF

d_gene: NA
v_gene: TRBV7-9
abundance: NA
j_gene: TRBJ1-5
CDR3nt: TGTGCCAGCAGTCTCCTGGACTTAGATCAGCCCCAGCATTTT
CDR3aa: CASSLLDLDQPQHF

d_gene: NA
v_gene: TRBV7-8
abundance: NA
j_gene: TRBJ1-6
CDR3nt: TGTGCCAGCGGGTCCCAGGTTTATAATTCACCCCTCCACTTT
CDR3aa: CASGSQVYNSPLHF